Below are 6 T cell receptor beta chains sequenced from a single sample in a study of cytomegalovirus exposure and HLA in healthy donors. Profiled with immunoSEQ multiplex PCR; TCRdb holds only in-frame clones, not every one. Here the sample spans over 60,000 clones, around 96% being singletons. The sample consisted of PBMCs. The receptors here all came from a man younger than 35 in good health and CMV-seronegative.

This chain uses TRBV30 with TRBJ1-2; 7 positions agree with TRBD1. With V trimmed by 7 bases and J by 5 bases, 7 bases remained unmatched. CDR1 and CDR2 from the germline V gene are GTSNPN and SVGIG (reference sequence). The CDR3 totals 12 residues. CDR3 in DNA: TGTGCCTCGACAGGGAGTGGGTATGGCTACACCTTC. It is translated as CASTGSGYGYTF.

The rearrangement uses TRBV28 and TRBJ2-5; D is unresolved. V was clipped by 4 bases and J by 1 base, with 10 bases between them. Germline lookup yields CDR1 MDHEN and CDR2 SYDVKM. CDR3 length: 14 amino acids. The CDR3 DNA reads as TGTGCCAGCAGTTACATGAACACCCAAGAGACCCAGTACTTC. This encodes CASSYMNTQETQYF. Filled out from reference TRBV28 and TRBJ2-5, the complete variable domain reads DVKVTQSSRYLVKRTGEKVFLECVQDMDHENMFWYRQDPGLGLRLIYFSYDVKMKEKGDIPEGYSVSREKKERFSLILESASTNQTSMYLCASSYMNTQETQYFGPGTRLLVL.

The chain uses TRBV5-6 and TRBJ2-7; tentative D call: TRBD1 (5 bases). This CDR3 is 15 amino acids long. Germline CDR1 and CDR2: SGHDT and YYEEEE. Trimming shortened V by 4 bases and J by 2 bases, and 16 bases separated the two germline ends. Here the CDR3 reads CASSPQGTLTYEQYF. The CDR3 DNA sequence: TGTGCCAGCAGCCCCCAGGGCACCTTAACCTACGAGCAGTACTTC.

The chain carries TRBV5-1 and TRBJ2-2; D not certain. Germline V gives CDR1 SGHRS, CDR2 YFSETQ. The CDR3 contains 15 residues. Deletions cut 0 bases from V and 5 bases from J, with 11 bases between. The CDR3 DNA is TGCGCCAGCAGCTTGGAATGGAGTGGGACCGGGGAGCTGTTTTTT. It translates to CASSLEWSGTGELFF.

The rearrangement uses TRBV2 and TRBJ1-2; no clear D. Trimming cost V 11 bases and J 0 bases, with 13 bases left between them. Germline V gene data show CDR1 as SNHLY and CDR2 as FYNNEI. The CDR3 has 13 residues. CDR3 sequence: CAAVGNSNYGYTF. The CDR3 bases are TGTGCCGCGGTCGGGAATTCTAACTATGGCTACACCTTC.

This clone was observed once. V gene TRBV11-2 combines with J gene TRBJ2-7; 9 bases align to TRBD1. With 0 bases clipped from V and 4 bases from J, the junction kept 4 bases outside the gene matches. Germline V gene data show CDR1 as SGHAT and CDR2 as FQNNGV. This CDR3 has 15 amino acids. The CDR3 loop is CASSLDRDRVYEQYF. In nucleotides, the CDR3 is TGTGCCAGCAGCTTAGACCGGGACAGGGTATACGAGCAGTACTTC.